The 30 T cell receptor beta chains given below trace back to one sample, sequenced in a study of Graves' ophthalmopathy and Graves' hyperthyroidism. Amplification of the TCR beta CDR3 regions used RNA transcripts (as template). HTBI-primed first-round RT-PCR preceded second-round multiplex PCR. TCRdb re-called the multiplex PCR reads with MiXCR, one entry per CDR3 protein. Here the sample spans 240,000 or so distinct CDR3 sequences, about 47% being singletons. Material for sequencing was peripheral blood. These receptors originate from an adult man with Graves' ophthalmopathy.

This clonotype was seen only a few times. CDR3 DNA: TGCGCCAGCAGCCTCCGAAACCGGGACACCAATTCACCCCTCCACTTT. As protein: CASSLRNRDTNSPLHF. This chain uses TRBV4-1 with TRBJ1-6; possibly TRBD1 for D (6 bases). This CDR3 has 16 amino acids. Germline V gene data show CDR1 as MGHRA and CDR2 as YSYEKL. Trimming took off 4 bases at V and 7 bases at J, with 17 bases between the two ends.

The chain combines TRBV5-1 with TRBJ2-5; no reliable D call. The CDR3 length is 15 residues. Germline CDR1 and CDR2: SGHRS and YFSETQ. Trimming took off 3 bases at V and 2 bases at J, with 14 bases between the two ends. CDR3 amino acids: CASSSDGELQETQYF. The CDR3 DNA reads TGCGCCAGCAGCTCGGACGGAGAACTACAAGAGACCCAGTACTTC.

This clonotype showed up just once. This chain uses TRBV10-3 with TRBJ1-1, with TRBD1 as a possible D gene (6 bases). The V end lost 10 bases, the J end lost 5 bases, and 14 bases lay between the germline ends. The CDR3 is made up of 12 amino acids. Germline V gene data show CDR1 as ENHRY and CDR2 as SYGVKD. As DNA, the CDR3 is TGTGCCACCCGGACAGTTAATACTGAAGCTTTCTTT. Translating it yields CATRTVNTEAFF.

The chain has TRBV28 and TRBJ1-6, with unresolved D. V was trimmed by 6 bases and J by 0 bases, leaving 9 bases between them. The length of the CDR3 is 15 residues. In germline, CDR1 is MDHEN, CDR2 SYDVKM. The CDR3 reads CASRPTSSYNSPLHF. CDR3 nucleotide sequence: TGTGCCAGCAGGCCCACGTCCTCCTATAATTCACCCCTCCACTTT.

The chain has TRBV5-4 and TRBJ2-5; 7 bases are a match to TRBD1. Trimming removed 1 base from V and 5 bases from J; junction bases left unmatched: 5. This CDR3 is 14 amino acids long. Germline V gives CDR1 SGHNT, CDR2 YYREEE (reference sequence). The DNA of the CDR3 is TGTGCCAGCAGCTTGTTAGTACAGGGGGAGACCCAGTACTTC. It is translated as CASSLLVQGETQYF. Full variable domain (outside the CDR3, taken from reference TRBV5-4 and TRBJ2-5): ETGVTQSPTHLIKTRGQQVTLRCSSQSGHNTVSWYQQALGQGPQFIFQYYREEENGRGNFPPRFSGLQFPNYSSELNVNALELDDSALYLCASSLLVQGETQYFGPGTRLLVL.

This chain links TRBV24-1 with TRBJ2-5; D is unclear. V shed 2 bases and J shed 5 bases, with 8 bases lying between them. This CDR3 comprises 13 residues. Germline CDR1 is KGHDR and CDR2 is SFDVKD. For the CDR3, the DNA is TGTGCCACCAGTGATTACCAGAAGGAGACCCAGTACTTC. It yields the protein CATSDYQKETQYF.

The V gene is TRBV29-1, the J gene TRBJ1-1; D gene uncertain. Germline CDR1 reads SQVTM; CDR2 reads ANQGSEA. This CDR3 has 11 amino acids. Trimming stripped 4 bases from V and 5 bases from J, with 8 bases between. In nucleotides, the CDR3 is TGCAGCGTTGGTTCAGTTACTGAAGCTTTCTTT. This sequence encodes CSVGSVTEAFF.

This sequence joins TRBV7-2 and TRBJ2-6; D gene uncertain. CDR1 is SGHTA, CDR2 FQGNSA, per germline. The CDR3 extends over 15 amino acids. V lost 5 bases to trimming and J lost 2 bases, with 10 bases between them. Here the CDR3 reads CASSRYIAGANVLTF. The CDR3 nucleotides are TGTGCCAGCAGCCGGTACATCGCTGGGGCCAACGTCCTGACTTTC.

This clonotype has just one count. The chain uses TRBV19 and TRBJ1-4; no reliable D call. Germline CDR1 is LNHDA and CDR2 is SQIVND (reference sequence). With 2 bases removed from V and 2 bases from J, the gap between germline ends came to 9 bases. The CDR3 is 15 residues long. CDR3 nucleotide sequence: TGTGCCAGTAGTATAAGTGCGGTGACTAATGAAAAACTGTTTTTT. It yields the protein CASSISAVTNEKLFF.

This clonotype occurred a few times. This chain uses TRBV9 with TRBJ1-6; 7 bases line up with TRBD1. V lost 4 bases, J lost 11 bases, and 9 bases stayed unmatched. This CDR3 spans 14 amino acids. The germline V gene encodes CDR1 SGDLS and CDR2 YYNGEE. The CDR3 DNA reads as TGTGCCAGCAGCCAACAGGACAGGAGGGCACCCCTCCACTTT. This gives the protein CASSQQDRRAPLHF.

This chain joins TRBV5-1 and TRBJ2-5; TRBD2 is a possible D gene (5 bases). Germline V gives CDR1 SGHRS, CDR2 YFSETQ. This CDR3 comprises 14 residues. Trimming cost V 3 bases and J 0 bases, with 9 bases left between them. CDR3 region: CASSWGADQETQYF. The DNA for the CDR3 is TGCGCCAGCAGCTGGGGAGCGGACCAAGAGACCCAGTACTTC. Combining the CDR3 with reference TRBV5-1 and TRBJ2-5 gives the whole variable domain KAGVTQTPRYLIKTRGQQVTLSCSPISGHRSVSWYQQTPGQGLQFLFEYFSETQRNKGNFPGRFSGRQFSNSRSEMNVSTLELGDSALYLCASSWGADQETQYFGPGTRLLVL.

With regard to this clonotype: A read error may account for a junction end that differs from germline. The chain employs TRBV24-1 and TRBJ2-7; 13 bases align to TRBD2. In germline, CDR1 is KGHDR, CDR2 SFDVKD. The CDR3 totals 14 residues. Here the CDR3 DNA reads TGCGCCACCAGTCGGACTAGCGGGGGAGGGGAGCAGTACTTC. Amino acid sequence: CATSRTSGGGEQYF.

The rearrangement links TRBV29-1 to TRBJ2-7; D possibly corresponds to TRBD2 (6 bases). Deletions cut 1 base from V and 0 bases from J, with 10 bases between. The germline V gene encodes CDR1 SQVTM and CDR2 ANQGSEA. The CDR3 sequence is 14 residues long. The CDR3 protein is CSVEAGGSSYEQYF. In DNA, the CDR3 is TGCAGCGTTGAAGCAGGAGGGAGCTCCTACGAGCAGTACTTC.

The rearrangement joins TRBV20-1 to TRBJ2-5; either TRBD1 or TRBD2 may fit D (5 bases each). Germline lookup yields CDR1 DFQATT and CDR2 SNEGSKA (reference sequence). The V end was cut by 6 bases, the J end by 5 bases, with 13 bases between. CDR3 length: 12 residues. The CDR3 region has the DNA TGCAGTGCCCAGGGACCGGGTGAGACCCAGTACTTC. Translation: CSAQGPGETQYF.

The gene calls are TRBV5-1 and TRBJ1-5, with D tentatively TRBD1 (5 bases). Per the germline V gene, CDR1 is SGHRS and CDR2 is YFSETQ. The CDR3 loop spans 14 amino acids. Deletions cut 4 bases from V and 2 bases from J, with 10 bases between. The CDR3 coding sequence is TGCGCCAGCAGCCAGGTGGGGGGCAATCAGCCCCAGCATTTT. Its protein product is CASSQVGGNQPQHF.

This chain connects TRBV16 to TRBJ1-6, with 7 bases fitting TRBD1. The CDR3 spans 16 residues. Germline assignment: CDR1 KGHSY and CDR2 FQNENV. Trimming removed 0 bases from V and 3 bases from J; junction bases left unmatched: 2. CDR3 nucleotide sequence: TGTGCCAGCAGCCAATCGGCAGGGGGCTATAATTCACCCCTCCACTTT. Its protein product is CASSQSAGGYNSPLHF. The full variable domain, with the rest looked up from reference TRBV16 and TRBJ1-6, is GEEVAQTPKHLVRGEGQKAKLYCAPIKGHSYVFWYQQVLKNEFKFLISFQNENVFDETGMPKERFSAKCLPNSPCSLEIQATKLEDSAVYFCASSQSAGGYNSPLHFGNGTRLTVT.

This chain links TRBV7-6 with TRBJ1-2, with D unresolved. V was pared by 4 bases and J by 4 bases, with 16 bases between. This CDR3 has 15 amino acids. Germline-derived CDR1 and CDR2 are SGHVS and FNYEAQ. CDR3 protein: CASSSPGRPLYGYTF. The CDR3 nucleotides are TGTGCCAGCAGCTCCCCTGGACGGCCTCTCTATGGCTACACCTTC.

The chain joins TRBV4-1 to TRBJ1-2; D remains unclear. Germline V gene data show CDR1 as MGHRA and CDR2 as YSYEKL. The V gene lost 0 bases and the J gene lost 4 bases, with 6 bases spanning the gap. The CDR3 spans 13 residues. The CDR3 is CASSQEQIYGYTF. CDR3 in DNA: TGCGCCAGCAGCCAAGAACAGATCTATGGCTACACCTTC.

For this clonotype: Mismatch with germline at one junction end may stem from a read error. The chain is built from TRBV10-3 and TRBJ2-7; D could derive from TRBD1 or TRBD2 (5 bases each). CDR1 is ENHRY, CDR2 SYGVKD, per germline. The CDR3 loop spans 17 amino acids. CDR3: CAISALLRRDVAYEQCF. The CDR3 nucleotides read TGTGCCATCAGCGCTCTTCTAAGACGGGACGTAGCCTACGAGCAGTGCTTC.

As DNA, the CDR3 is TGTGCCAGCAGCACGCGGACAGGGGAGGAGACCCAGTACTTC. It translates to CASSTRTGEETQYF. This chain joins TRBV11-2 and TRBJ2-5; 9 bases are shared with TRBD1. With 5 bases clipped from V and 5 bases from J, the junction kept 6 bases outside the gene matches. CDR1 is SGHAT, CDR2 FQNNGV, per germline. The CDR3 runs 14 residues.

This clonotype occurred a few times. The rearrangement uses TRBV7-2 and TRBJ1-4; 8 bases align to TRBD1. Per the germline V gene, CDR1 is SGHTA and CDR2 is FQGNSA. V lost 2 bases to trimming and J lost 7 bases; unmatched junction nucleotides: 9. The CDR3 spans 16 residues. CDR3 region: CASSLSGQGASEKLFF. As DNA, the CDR3 is TGTGCCAGCAGCTTATCGGGCCAGGGGGCAAGTGAAAAACTGTTTTTT.

The gene calls are TRBV2 and TRBJ2-7, with D uncertain. The CDR3 totals 12 residues. Germline CDR1 and CDR2: SNHLY and FYNNEI. V gave up 3 bases and J gave up 3 bases, with 6 bases separating them. The DNA of the CDR3 is TGTGCCAGCAGTGACGGTTTCTACGAGCAGTACTTC. Translated: CASSDGFYEQYF.

V and J are TRBV5-1 and TRBJ2-5; 7 bases agree with TRBD1. V shed 0 bases, J shed 2 bases, and the junction held 10 bases outside the gene matches. The CDR3 extends over 17 amino acids. Germline loops: CDR1 SGHRS, CDR2 YFSETQ. CDR3 nucleotide sequence: TGCGCCAGCAGCTTGGGAACGAGGGCAGGGGGTCAAGAGACCCAGTACTTC. Encoded protein: CASSLGTRAGGQETQYF.

This chain links TRBV7-2 with TRBJ1-5; perhaps TRBD1 as D (6 bases). In germline, CDR1 is SGHTA, CDR2 FQGNSA. The CDR3 totals 15 residues. V was shortened by 5 bases and J by 6 bases, with 17 bases between the two germline ends. The CDR3: CASSPFTGASQPQHF. CDR3 nucleotide sequence: TGTGCCAGCAGCCCCTTTACGGGGGCGTCTCAGCCCCAGCATTTT. The full variable domain, with the rest looked up from reference TRBV7-2 and TRBJ1-5, is GAGVSQSPSNKVTEKGKDVELRCDPISGHTALYWYRQSLGQGLEFLIYFQGNSAPDKSGLPSDRFSAERTGGSVSTLTIQRTQQEDSAVYLCASSPFTGASQPQHFGDGTRLSIL.

The rearrangement links TRBV24-1 to TRBJ2-7; weak D call: TRBD1 (5 bases). Germline values: CDR1 KGHDR, CDR2 SFDVKD. This CDR3 region has 16 residues. Trimming pared 4 bases from V and 2 bases from J, leaving 17 bases between. The chain's CDR3 is CATSDREGRVPYEQYF. The DNA of the CDR3 is TGTGCCACCAGTGACAGGGAAGGTAGGGTACCCTACGAGCAGTACTTC.

The chain combines TRBV2 with TRBJ2-5; D may be TRBD1 (5 bases). Trimming stripped 6 bases from V and 4 bases from J, with 9 bases between. The CDR3 covers 12 residues. CDR1 SNHLY and CDR2 FYNNEI come from the germline V gene. CDR3 DNA: TGTGCCAGCAGGGGGCAGGGAGAGACCCAGTACTTC. As protein: CASRGQGETQYF.

This chain joins TRBV7-2 and TRBJ2-5, with TRBD2 identical over 8 bases. Germline V CDR1 and CDR2: SGHTA, FQGNSA. This CDR3 is built from 15 residues. The trim removed 3 bases at V and 5 bases at J, leaving 8 bases unmatched. The CDR3: CASSFARGGVETQYF. In nucleotides, the CDR3 is TGTGCCAGCAGCTTCGCTCGGGGGGGGGTCGAGACCCAGTACTTC.

J is TRBJ1-1 and V is TRBV7-6; D call uncertain. This CDR3 comprises 15 residues. Looked up from germline, CDR1 is SGHVS and CDR2 is FNYEAQ. Trimming took 5 bases from V and 1 from J, leaving 14 bases between them. CDR3 amino acids: CASSQGLQSNTEAFF. The CDR3 bases are TGTGCCAGCAGCCAAGGGCTACAGTCGAACACTGAAGCTTTCTTT. Based on the CDR3 plus reference TRBV7-6 and TRBJ1-1, the full variable domain is GAGVSQSPRYKVTKRGQDVALRCDPISGHVSLYWYRQALGQGPEFLTYFNYEAQQDKSGLPNDRFSAERPEGSISTLTIQRTEQRDSAMYRCASSQGLQSNTEAFFGQGTRLTVV.

The rearrangement joins TRBV10-3 to TRBJ2-5; 7 bases match TRBD1. The CDR3 consists of 13 residues. The trim removed 8 bases at V and 3 bases at J, leaving 6 bases unmatched. Germline assignment: CDR1 ENHRY and CDR2 SYGVKD. For the CDR3, the DNA is TGTGCCATCCGTCAACAGGGGAAAGAGACCCAGTACTTC. As protein: CAIRQQGKETQYF.

The rearrangement links TRBV6-5 to TRBJ1-5, with D perhaps TRBD1 (5 bases). The CDR3 is made up of 13 amino acids. V lost 0 bases and J 5 bases, leaving 5 bases between the germline ends. The V gene's germline CDR1 is MNHEY and CDR2 SVGAGI. The CDR3 here is CASSYSGHQPQHF. CDR3 nucleotide sequence: TGTGCCAGCAGTTACTCGGGGCATCAGCCCCAGCATTTT.